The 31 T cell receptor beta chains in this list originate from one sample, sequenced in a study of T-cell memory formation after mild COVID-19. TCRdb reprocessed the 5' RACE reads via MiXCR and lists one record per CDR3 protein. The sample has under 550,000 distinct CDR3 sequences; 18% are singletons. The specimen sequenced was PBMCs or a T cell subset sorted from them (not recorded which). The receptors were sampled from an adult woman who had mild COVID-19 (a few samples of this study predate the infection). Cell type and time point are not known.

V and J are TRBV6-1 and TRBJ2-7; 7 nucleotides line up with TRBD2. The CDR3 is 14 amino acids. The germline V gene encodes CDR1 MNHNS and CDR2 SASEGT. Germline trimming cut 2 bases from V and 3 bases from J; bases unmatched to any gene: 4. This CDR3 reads CASSEWGGHYEQYF. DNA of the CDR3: TGTGCCAGCAGTGAATGGGGGGGTCACTACGAGCAGTACTTC.

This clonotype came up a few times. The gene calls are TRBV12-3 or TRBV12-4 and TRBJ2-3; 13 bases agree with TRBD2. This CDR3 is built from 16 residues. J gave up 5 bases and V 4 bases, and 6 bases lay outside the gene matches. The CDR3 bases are TGTGCCAGCAGTTACACTAGCGGGGGGGCAGGAGATACGCAGTATTTT. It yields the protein CASSYTSGGAGDTQYF.

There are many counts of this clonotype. The CDR3 DNA reads TGTGCCAGCAGTTTCAGCGGGGGGGCAGAAGAGACCCAGTACTTC. This codes for CASSFSGGAEETQYF. The rearrangement uses TRBV12-3 or TRBV12-4 and TRBJ2-5; 10 bases line up with TRBD2. The CDR3 loop spans 15 amino acids. The V and J ends lost 3 bases and 3 bases, in that order; junction bases with no gene match: 4.

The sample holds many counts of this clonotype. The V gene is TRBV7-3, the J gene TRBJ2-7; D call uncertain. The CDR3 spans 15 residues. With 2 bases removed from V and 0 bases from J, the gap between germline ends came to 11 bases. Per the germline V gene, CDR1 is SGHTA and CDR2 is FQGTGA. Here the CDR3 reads CASSLGRPPSYEQYF. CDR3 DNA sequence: TGTGCCAGCAGCTTAGGAAGGCCCCCCTCCTACGAGCAGTACTTC.

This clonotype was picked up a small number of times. CDR3 sequence reads: CASSSRLAGFTDTQYF. CDR3 in DNA: TGTGCCAGCAGTTCTAGACTAGCGGGGTTCACAGATACGCAGTATTTT. The rearrangement uses TRBV12-3 or TRBV12-4 and TRBJ2-3; 11 bases match TRBD2. Germline trimming cut 4 bases from V and 2 bases from J; bases unmatched to any gene: 5. CDR3 length: 16 residues.

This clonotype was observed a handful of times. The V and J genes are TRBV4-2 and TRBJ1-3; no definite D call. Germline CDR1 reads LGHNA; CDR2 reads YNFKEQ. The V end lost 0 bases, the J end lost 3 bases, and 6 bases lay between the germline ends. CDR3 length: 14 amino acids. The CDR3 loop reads CASSQDKLGNTIYF. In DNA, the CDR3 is TGTGCCAGCAGCCAAGACAAGCTTGGAAACACCATATATTTT.

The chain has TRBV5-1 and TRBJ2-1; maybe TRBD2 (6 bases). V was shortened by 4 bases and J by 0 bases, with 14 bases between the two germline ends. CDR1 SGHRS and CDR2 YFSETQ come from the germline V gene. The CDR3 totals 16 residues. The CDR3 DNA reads TGCGCCAGCAGCCCCTCGTGGGACTTCTCCTACAATGAGCAGTTCTTC. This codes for CASSPSWDFSYNEQFF.

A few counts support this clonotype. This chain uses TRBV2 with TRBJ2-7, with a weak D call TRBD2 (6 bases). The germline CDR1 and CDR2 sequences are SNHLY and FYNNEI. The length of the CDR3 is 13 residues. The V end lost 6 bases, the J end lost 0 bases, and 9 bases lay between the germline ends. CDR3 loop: CASRRDGSYEQYF. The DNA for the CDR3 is TGTGCCAGCAGGCGGGACGGCTCCTACGAGCAGTACTTC.

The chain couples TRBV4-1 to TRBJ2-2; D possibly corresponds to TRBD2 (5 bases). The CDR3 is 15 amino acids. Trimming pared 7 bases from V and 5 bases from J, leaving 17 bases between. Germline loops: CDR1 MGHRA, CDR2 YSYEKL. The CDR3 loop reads CASTTRVGPTGELFF. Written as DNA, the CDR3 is TGCGCCAGCACCACGAGGGTCGGACCAACCGGGGAGCTGTTTTTT.

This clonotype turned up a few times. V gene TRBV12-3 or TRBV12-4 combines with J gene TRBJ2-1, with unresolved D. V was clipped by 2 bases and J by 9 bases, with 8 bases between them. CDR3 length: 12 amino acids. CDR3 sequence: CASSLRATEQFF. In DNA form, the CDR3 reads TGTGCCAGCAGTTTAAGGGCTACTGAGCAGTTCTTC.

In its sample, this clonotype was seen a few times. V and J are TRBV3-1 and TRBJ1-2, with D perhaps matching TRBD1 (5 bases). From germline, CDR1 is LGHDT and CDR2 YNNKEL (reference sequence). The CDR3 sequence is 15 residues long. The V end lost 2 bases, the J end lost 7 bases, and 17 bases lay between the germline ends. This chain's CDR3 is CASSQIAGPLVGYTF. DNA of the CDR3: TGTGCCAGCAGCCAAATTGCGGGACCCCTTGTTGGCTACACCTTC.

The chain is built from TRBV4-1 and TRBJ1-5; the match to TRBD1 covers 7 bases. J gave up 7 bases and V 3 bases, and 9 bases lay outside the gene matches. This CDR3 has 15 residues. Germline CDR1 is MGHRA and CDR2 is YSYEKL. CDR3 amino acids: CASSHRTGSEQPQHF. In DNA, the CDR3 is TGCGCCAGCAGCCACCGGACAGGTTCTGAACAGCCCCAGCATTTT.

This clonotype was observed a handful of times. CDR3 in amino acids: CSARDELAMYTQYF. CDR3 nucleotides: TGCAGTGCTAGAGATGAACTAGCCATGTATACGCAGTATTTT. The chain has TRBV20-1 and TRBJ2-3, with D maybe TRBD2 (6 bases). V shed 0 bases and J shed 7 bases, with 14 bases lying between them. CDR3 length: 14 amino acids. The germline gives CDR1 DFQATT, CDR2 SNEGSKA (reference sequence).

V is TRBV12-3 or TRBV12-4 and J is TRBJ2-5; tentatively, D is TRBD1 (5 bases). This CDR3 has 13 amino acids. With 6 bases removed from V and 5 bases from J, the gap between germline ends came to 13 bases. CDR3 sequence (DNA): TGTGCCAGCAGCGACAGTCTGGTCGAGACCCAGTACTTC. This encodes CASSDSLVETQYF.

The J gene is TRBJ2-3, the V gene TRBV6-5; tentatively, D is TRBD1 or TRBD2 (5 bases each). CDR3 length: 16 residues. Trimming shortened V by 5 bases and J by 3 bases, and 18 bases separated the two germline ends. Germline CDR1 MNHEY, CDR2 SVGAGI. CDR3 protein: CASSQRADWGTDTQYF. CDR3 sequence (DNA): TGTGCCAGCAGTCAACGGGCGGATTGGGGGACAGATACGCAGTATTTT.

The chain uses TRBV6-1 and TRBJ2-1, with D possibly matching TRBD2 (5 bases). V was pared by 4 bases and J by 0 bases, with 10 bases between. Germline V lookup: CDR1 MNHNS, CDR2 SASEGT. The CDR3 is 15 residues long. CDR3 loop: CASSAGVSSYNEQFF. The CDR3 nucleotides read TGTGCCAGCAGTGCCGGGGTTAGCTCCTACAATGAGCAGTTCTTC.

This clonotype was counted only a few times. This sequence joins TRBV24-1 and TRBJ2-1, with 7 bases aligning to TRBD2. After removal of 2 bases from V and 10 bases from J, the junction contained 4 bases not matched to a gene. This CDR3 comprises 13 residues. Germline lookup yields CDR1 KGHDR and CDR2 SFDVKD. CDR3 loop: CATSDWDYSEQFF. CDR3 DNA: TGTGCCACCAGTGATTGGGACTACTCCGAGCAGTTCTTC.

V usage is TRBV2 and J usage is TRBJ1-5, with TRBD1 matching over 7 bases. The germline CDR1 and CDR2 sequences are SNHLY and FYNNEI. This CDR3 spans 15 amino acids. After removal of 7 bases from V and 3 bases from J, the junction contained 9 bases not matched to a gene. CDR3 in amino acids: CASKRGPRDNQPQHF. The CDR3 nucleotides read TGTGCCAGCAAAAGGGGGCCGAGGGACAATCAGCCCCAGCATTTT.

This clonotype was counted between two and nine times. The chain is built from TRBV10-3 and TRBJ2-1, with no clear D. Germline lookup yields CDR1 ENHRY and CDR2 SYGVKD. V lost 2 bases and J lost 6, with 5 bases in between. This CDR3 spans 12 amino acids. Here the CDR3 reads CAISETFNEQFF. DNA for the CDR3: TGTGCCATCAGTGAGACTTTCAATGAGCAGTTCTTC.

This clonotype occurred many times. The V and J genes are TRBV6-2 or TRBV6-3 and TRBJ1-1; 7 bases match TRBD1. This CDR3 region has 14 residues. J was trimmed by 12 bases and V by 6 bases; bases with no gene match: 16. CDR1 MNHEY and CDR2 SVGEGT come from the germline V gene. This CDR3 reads CASSPAARQGVPFF. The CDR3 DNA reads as TGTGCCAGCAGCCCCGCGGCCAGGCAGGGGGTACCTTTCTTT.

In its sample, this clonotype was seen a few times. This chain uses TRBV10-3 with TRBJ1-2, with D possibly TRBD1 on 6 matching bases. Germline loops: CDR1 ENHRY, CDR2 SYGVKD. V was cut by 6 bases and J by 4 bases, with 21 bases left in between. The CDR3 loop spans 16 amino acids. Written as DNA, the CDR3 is TGTGCCATCAGCGGGGGGGAGGACAGAGTCCTCTATGGCTACACCTTC. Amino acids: CAISGGEDRVLYGYTF.

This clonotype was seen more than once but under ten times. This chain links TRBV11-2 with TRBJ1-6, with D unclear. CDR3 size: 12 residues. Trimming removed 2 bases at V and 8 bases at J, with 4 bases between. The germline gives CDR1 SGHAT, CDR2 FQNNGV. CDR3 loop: CASSLWDSPLHF. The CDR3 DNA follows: TGTGCCAGCAGCTTATGGGATTCACCCCTCCACTTT.

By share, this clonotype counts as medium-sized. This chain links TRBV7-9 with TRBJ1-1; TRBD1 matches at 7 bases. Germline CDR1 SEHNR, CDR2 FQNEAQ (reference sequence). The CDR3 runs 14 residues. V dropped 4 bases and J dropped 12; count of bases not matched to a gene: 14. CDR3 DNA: TGTGCCAGCAGCTCCCCGGACAGGACCGCCGGAACTTTCTTT. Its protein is CASSSPDRTAGTFF.

This CDR3 reads CASSFPSDTGELFF. The CDR3 DNA is TGTGCCAGCAGCTTCCCTAGCGACACCGGGGAGCTGTTTTTT. The chain employs TRBV5-4 and TRBJ2-2; the D gene is possibly TRBD2 (6 bases). The CDR3 covers 14 residues. V was clipped by 2 bases and J by 3 bases, with 8 bases between them. Germline V lookup: CDR1 SGHNT, CDR2 YYREEE (reference sequence).

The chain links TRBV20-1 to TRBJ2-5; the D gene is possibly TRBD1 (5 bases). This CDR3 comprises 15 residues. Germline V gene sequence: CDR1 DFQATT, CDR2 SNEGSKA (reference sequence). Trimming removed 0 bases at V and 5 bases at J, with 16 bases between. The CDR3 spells CSARDYDSYAETQYF. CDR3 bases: TGCAGTGCTAGAGATTATGACAGTTACGCGGAGACCCAGTACTTC.

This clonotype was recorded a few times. As DNA, the CDR3 is TGCGCCAGCAGCCATGGCACCGGGGCCCAAGAGACCCAGTACTTC. This translates into CASSHGTGAQETQYF. J is TRBJ2-5 and V is TRBV4-3; the D call may be TRBD1 or TRBD2 (5 bases each). The CDR3 contains 15 residues. Germline V gene sequence: CDR1 LGHNA, CDR2 YSLEER. V shed 3 bases and J shed 1 base, with 12 bases lying between them.

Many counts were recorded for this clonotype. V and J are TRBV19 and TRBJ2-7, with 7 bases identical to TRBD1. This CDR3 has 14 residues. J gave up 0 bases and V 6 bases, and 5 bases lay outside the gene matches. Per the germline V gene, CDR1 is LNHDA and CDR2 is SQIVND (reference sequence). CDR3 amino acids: CASRSTGSSYEQYF. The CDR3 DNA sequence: TGTGCCAGTAGATCGACAGGGAGCTCCTACGAGCAGTACTTC.

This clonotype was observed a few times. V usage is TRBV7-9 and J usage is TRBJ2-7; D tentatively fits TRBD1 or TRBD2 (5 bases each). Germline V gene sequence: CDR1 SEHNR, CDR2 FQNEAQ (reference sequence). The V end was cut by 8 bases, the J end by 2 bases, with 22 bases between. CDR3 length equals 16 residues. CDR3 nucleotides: TGTGCCAGCGGGTCCAACCCCGGGACGGGAACCTACGAGCAGTACTTC. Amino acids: CASGSNPGTGTYEQYF.

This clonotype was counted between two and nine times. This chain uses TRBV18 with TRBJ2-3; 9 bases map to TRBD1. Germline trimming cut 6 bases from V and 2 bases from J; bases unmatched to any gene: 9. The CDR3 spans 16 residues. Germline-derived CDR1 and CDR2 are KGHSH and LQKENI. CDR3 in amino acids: CASSTRDRVNTDTQYF. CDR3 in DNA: TGTGCCAGCTCCACCCGGGACAGGGTAAACACAGATACGCAGTATTTT.

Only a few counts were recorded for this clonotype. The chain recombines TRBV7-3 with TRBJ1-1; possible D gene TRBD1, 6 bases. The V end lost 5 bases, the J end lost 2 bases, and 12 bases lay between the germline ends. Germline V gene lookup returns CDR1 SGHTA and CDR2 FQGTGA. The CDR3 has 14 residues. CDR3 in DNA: TGTGCCAGCAGCGCCGACGGGGGCAACACTGAAGCTTTCTTT. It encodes CASSADGGNTEAFF.

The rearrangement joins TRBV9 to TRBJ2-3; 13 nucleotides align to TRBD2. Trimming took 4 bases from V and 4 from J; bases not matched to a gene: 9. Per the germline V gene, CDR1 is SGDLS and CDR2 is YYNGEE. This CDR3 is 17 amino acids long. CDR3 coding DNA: TGTGCCAGCAGCCCTTCGACTAGCGGGGGGCCAGCAGATACGCAGTATTTT. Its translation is CASSPSTSGGPADTQYF.